The table lists the clone carrying this T cell receptor (beta chain) with a few counts. This sample is drawn from a study of regulatory T cells in long-lasting Graves disease. This CDR3 has 15 amino acids. The V and J ends lost 0 bases and 2 bases respectively, with 13 bases between them. Germline CDR1 and CDR2: GTSNPN and SVGIG (reference sequence). Time point here: newly diagnosed GD, antithyroid drugs for less than 3 months. Extracted RNA from PBMCs served as the source of the TCR library. Assembly of TCR beta libraries relied on iRepertoire HTBI primers together with Arm-PCR of CDR3 regions. One entry per CDR3 protein results from TCRdb running MiXCR on the multiplex PCR reads. The sample includes 500,000 or so distinct CDR3 sequences, roughly 17% of them seen just once. The same sample was also used in a study of T cells in Graves' hyperthyroidism and ophthalmopathy.

The sample here was peripheral blood mononuclear cells (PBMCs), taken at new diagnosis, from a patient treated with antithyroid drugs. This sequence originates from a man in his forties with Graves disease. This chain uses TRBV30 with TRBJ1-2; D unclear. In DNA, the CDR3 is TGTGCCTGGAGTGTACTAGCTGGGATGAACTATGGCTACACCTTC. Translated, it gives CAWSVLAGMNYGYTF.